This TCR beta chain was recovered during a study of beta chain features in type 1 diabetes. Study information: What patients shared with healthy donors was a similar profile of age, gender and cell yields. Summed over all samples, the examined sorted cells came to roughly 110 million.

As every portion of the isolated RNA was reverse transcribed, the sequencing read expressed TCRB transcripts. TCRdb's copy holds only in-frame clones and misses some; the assay was immunoSEQ multiplex PCR. The data show about 650,000 clones, 9.5% to 15% seen once. Study-wide results and limits: A moderate, significant TCRB CDR3 shortening appeared in type 1 diabetes across four CD4+ subsets.

The authors took one heparinised blood draw, averaging about 120 mL, from each donor. Stem cell-like memory, regulatory, central memory and naive CD4+ cells were sorted via CD45RO/CCR7/CD25/CD127/CD95/CD27. This clone was picked up a small number of times. As yet, its antigen is unknown. The receptor was isolated from a man younger than 40 with type 1 diabetes. The sequenced material came from naive CD4+ T cells from blood.

CDR3 sequence (DNA): TGCAGCGCCACCGGGACAGGGATGTCAGATACGCAGTATTTT. Its translation: CSATGTGMSDTQYF. This sequence joins TRBV29-1 and TRBJ2-3, with 9 bases aligning to TRBD1. The CDR3 is 14 amino acids. Germline V lookup: CDR1 SQVTM, CDR2 ANQGSEA. V trimming: 7 bases; J trimming: 4 bases; junction bases outside the gene matches: 9.